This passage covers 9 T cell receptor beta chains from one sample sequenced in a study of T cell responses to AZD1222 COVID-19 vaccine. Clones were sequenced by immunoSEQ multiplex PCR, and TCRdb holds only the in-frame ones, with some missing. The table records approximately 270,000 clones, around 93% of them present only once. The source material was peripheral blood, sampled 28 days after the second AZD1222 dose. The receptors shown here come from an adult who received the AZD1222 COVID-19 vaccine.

The CDR3 is CASSLPGEGAVETQYF. The CDR3 DNA reads TGTGCCAGCAGCCTGCCGGGGGAGGGGGCAGTAGAGACCCAGTACTTC. The chain uses TRBV7-9 and TRBJ2-5, with D possibly being TRBD1 or TRBD2 (7 bases each). The germline V and J ends were trimmed by 5 bases and 4 bases, with 20 bases remaining between them. This CDR3 comprises 16 residues. CDR1 is SEHNR and CDR2 is FQNEAQ in the germline V gene (reference sequence).

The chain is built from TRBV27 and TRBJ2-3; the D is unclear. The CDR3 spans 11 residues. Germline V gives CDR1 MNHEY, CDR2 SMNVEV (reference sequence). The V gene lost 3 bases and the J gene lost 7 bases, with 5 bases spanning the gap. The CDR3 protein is CASSFRHTQYF. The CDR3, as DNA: TGTGCCAGCAGTTTCCGTCATACGCAGTATTTT.

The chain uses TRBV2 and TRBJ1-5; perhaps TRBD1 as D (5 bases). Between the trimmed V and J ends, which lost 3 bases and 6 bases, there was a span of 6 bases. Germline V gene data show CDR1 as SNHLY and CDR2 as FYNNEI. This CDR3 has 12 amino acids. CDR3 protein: CASSEGGQPQHF. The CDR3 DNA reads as TGTGCCAGCAGTGAGGGGGGTCAGCCCCAGCATTTT.

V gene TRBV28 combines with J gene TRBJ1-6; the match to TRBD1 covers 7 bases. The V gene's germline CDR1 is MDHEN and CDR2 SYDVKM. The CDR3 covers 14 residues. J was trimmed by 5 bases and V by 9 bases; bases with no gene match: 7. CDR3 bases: TGTGCCAGTAGAGGAGGGGGCCATAATTCACCCCTCCACTTT. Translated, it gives CASRGGGHNSPLHF.

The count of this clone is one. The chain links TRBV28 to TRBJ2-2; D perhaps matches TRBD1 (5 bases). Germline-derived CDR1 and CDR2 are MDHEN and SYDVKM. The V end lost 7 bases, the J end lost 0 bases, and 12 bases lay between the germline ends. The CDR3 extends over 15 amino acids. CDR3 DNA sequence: TGTGCCAGCACCTGGGGCAGGACGAACACCGGGGAGCTGTTTTTT. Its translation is CASTWGRTNTGELFF.

The CDR3 here is CASSSRSRGEGSPLHF. The CDR3 nucleotides are TGTGCCAGCAGCTCAAGGAGCCGGGGGGAGGGTTCACCCCTCCACTTT. The chain employs TRBV21-1 and TRBJ1-6. TRBV21-1 corresponds to a pseudogene. The length of the CDR3 is 16 residues.

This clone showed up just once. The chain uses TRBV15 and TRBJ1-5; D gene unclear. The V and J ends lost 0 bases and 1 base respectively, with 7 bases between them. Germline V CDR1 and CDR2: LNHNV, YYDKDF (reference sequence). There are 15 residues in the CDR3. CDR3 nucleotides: TGTGCCACCAGCAGAGATCGAGTCAGCAATCAGCCCCAGCATTTT. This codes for CATSRDRVSNQPQHF.

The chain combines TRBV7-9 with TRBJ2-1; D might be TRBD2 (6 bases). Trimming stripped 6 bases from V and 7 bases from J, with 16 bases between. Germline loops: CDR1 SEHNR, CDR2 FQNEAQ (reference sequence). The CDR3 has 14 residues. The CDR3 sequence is CASSSPGGSNEQFF. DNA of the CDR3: TGTGCCAGCAGTTCCCCCGGGGGATCGAATGAGCAGTTCTTC.

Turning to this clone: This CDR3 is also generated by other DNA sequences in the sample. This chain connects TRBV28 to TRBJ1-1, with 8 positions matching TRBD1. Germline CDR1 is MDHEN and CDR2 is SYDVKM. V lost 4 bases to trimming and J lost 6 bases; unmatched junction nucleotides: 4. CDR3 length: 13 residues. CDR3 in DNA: TGTGCCAGCAGTTCGCCGGACAGGGCTGAAGCTTTCTTT. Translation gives CASSSPDRAEAFF.